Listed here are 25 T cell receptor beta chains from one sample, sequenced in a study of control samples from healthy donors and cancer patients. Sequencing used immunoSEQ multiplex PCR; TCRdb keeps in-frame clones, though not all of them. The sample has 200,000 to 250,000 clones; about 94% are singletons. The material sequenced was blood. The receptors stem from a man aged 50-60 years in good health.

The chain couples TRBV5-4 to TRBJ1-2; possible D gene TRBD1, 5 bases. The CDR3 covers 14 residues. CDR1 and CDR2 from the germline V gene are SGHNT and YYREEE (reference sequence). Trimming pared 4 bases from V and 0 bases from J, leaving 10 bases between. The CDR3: CASSPDSTNYGYTF. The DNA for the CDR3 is TGTGCCAGCAGCCCCGACAGCACTAACTATGGCTACACCTTC.

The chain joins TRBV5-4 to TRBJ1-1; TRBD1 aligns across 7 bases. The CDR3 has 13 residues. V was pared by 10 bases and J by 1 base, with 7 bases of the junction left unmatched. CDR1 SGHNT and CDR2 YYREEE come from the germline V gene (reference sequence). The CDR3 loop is CASQAGGNTEAFF. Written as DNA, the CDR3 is TGTGCCTCCCAAGCAGGGGGGAACACTGAAGCTTTCTTT. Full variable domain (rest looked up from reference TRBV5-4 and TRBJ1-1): ETGVTQSPTHLIKTRGQQVTLRCSSQSGHNTVSWYQQALGQGPQFIFQYYREEENGRGNFPPRFSGLQFPNYSSELNVNALELDDSALYLCASQAGGNTEAFFGQGTRLTVV.

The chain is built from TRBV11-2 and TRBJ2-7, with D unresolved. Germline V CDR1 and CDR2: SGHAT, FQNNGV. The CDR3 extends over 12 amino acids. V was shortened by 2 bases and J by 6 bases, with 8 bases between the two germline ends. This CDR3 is CASSLRVLEQYF. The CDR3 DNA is TGTGCCAGCAGCTTAAGGGTCCTCGAGCAGTACTTC.

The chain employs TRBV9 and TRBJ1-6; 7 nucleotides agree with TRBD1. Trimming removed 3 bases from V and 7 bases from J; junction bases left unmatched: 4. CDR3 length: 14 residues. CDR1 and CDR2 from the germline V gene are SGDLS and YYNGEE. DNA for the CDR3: TGTGCCAGCAGCGAAAGACAGGGAAATTCACCCCTCCACTTT. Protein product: CASSERQGNSPLHF. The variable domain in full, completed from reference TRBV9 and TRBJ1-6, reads DSGVTQTPKHLITATGQRVTLRCSPRSGDLSVYWYQQSLDQGLQFLIQYYNGEERAKGNILERFSAQQFPDLHSELNLSSLELGDSALYFCASSERQGNSPLHFGNGTRLTVT.

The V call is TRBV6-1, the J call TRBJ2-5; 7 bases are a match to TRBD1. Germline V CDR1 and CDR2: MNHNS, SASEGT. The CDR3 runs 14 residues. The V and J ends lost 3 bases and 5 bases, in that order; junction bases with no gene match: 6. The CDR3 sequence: CASSEPGGVETQYF. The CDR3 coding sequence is TGTGCCAGCAGTGAGCCAGGGGGAGTGGAGACCCAGTACTTC.

DNA for the CDR3: TGCGCCAGCAGTGAGGGCGGACGGAACACTGAAGCTTTCTTT. Translation gives CASSEGGRNTEAFF. The V gene is TRBV10-1, the J gene TRBJ1-1; no clear D gene. Trimming shortened V by 2 bases and J by 1 base, and 8 bases separated the two germline ends. Germline V gene sequence: CDR1 WNHNN, CDR2 SYGVQD (reference sequence). The length of the CDR3 is 14 residues.

CDR3 loop: CASSSPGTGHYGYTF. DNA for the CDR3: TGTGCCAGCAGTTCCCCCGGGACAGGGCACTATGGCTACACCTTC. The rearrangement uses TRBV27 and TRBJ1-2, with 9 bases identical to TRBD1. Per the germline V gene, CDR1 is MNHEY and CDR2 is SMNVEV (reference sequence). The V gene end was trimmed by 4 bases and the J gene end by 3 bases; junction bases not matched to a gene: 6. The CDR3 covers 15 residues.

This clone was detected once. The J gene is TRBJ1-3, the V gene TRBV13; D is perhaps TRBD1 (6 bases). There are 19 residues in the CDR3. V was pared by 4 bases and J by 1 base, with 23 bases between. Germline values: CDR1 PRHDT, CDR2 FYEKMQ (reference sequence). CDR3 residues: CASSSLGSGQSLSGNTIYF. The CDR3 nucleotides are TGTGCCAGCAGCTCCCTGGGTTCGGGACAATCACTTTCTGGAAACACCATATATTTT.

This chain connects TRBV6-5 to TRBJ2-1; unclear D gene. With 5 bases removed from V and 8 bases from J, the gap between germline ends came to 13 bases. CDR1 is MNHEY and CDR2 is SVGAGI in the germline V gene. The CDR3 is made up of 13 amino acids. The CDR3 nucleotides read TGTGCCAGCAGTACCGTTCAATCTTATGAGCAGTTCTTC. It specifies CASSTVQSYEQFF.

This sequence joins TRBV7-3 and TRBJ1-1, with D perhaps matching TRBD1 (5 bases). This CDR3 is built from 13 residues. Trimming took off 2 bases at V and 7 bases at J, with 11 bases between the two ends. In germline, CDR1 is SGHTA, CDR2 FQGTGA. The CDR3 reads CASSLYPGSEAFF. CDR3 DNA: TGTGCCAGCAGCTTATATCCAGGGAGTGAAGCTTTCTTT.

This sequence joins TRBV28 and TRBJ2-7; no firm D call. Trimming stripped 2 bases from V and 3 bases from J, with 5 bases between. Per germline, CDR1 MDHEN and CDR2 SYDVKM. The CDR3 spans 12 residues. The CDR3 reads CASSLPGYEQYF. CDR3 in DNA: TGTGCCAGCAGTTTACCTGGCTACGAGCAGTACTTC.

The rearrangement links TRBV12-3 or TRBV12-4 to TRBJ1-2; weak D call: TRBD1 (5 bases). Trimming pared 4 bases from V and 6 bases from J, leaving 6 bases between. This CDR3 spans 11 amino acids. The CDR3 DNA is TGTGCCAGCAGTTGGGGGGATGGCTACACCTTC. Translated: CASSWGDGYTF.

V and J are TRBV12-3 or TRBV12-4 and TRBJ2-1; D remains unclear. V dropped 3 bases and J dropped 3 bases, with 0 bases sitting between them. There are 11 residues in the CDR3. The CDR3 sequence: CASSFYNEQFF. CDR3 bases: TGTGCCAGCAGTTTCTACAATGAGCAGTTCTTC.

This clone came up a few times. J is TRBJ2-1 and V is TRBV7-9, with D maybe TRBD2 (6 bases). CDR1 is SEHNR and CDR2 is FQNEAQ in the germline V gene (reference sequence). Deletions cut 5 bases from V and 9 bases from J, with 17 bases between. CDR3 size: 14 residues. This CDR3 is CASSGGLSLGEQFF. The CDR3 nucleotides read TGTGCCAGCAGCGGAGGGCTTTCCCTCGGTGAGCAGTTCTTC.

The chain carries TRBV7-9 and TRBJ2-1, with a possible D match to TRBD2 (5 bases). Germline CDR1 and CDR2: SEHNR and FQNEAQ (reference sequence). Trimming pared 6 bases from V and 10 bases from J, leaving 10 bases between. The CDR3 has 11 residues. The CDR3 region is CASRRESEQFF. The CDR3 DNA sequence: TGTGCCAGCAGGAGGGAGAGCGAGCAGTTCTTC.

The CDR3 loop is CASRELRTGAFGNTIYF. CDR3 nucleotides: TGTGCCAGCAGGGAACTAAGGACAGGGGCATTCGGAAACACCATATATTTT. V is TRBV6-1 and J is TRBJ1-3; TRBD1 aligns across 9 bases. The junction had 13 bases not matched to a gene; V was cut back by 6 bases and J by 4 bases. Germline V gives CDR1 MNHNS, CDR2 SASEGT. The CDR3 spans 17 residues.

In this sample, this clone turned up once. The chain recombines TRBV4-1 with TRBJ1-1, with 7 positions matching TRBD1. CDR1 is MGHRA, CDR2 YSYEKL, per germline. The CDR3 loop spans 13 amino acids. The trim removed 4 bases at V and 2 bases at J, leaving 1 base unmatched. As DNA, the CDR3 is TGCGCCAGCAGCCGGGACAGAAACACTGAAGCTTTCTTT. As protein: CASSRDRNTEAFF.

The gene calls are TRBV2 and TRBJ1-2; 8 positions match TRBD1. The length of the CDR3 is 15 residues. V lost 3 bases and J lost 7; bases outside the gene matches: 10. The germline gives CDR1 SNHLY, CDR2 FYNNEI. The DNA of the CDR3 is TGTGCCAGCAGTGATATTGGGACAGGAGGCGGTGGCTACACCTTC. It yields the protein CASSDIGTGGGGYTF.

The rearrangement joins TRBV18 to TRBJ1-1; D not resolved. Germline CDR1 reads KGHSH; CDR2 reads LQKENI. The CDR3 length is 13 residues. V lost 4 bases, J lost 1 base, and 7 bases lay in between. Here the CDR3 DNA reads TGTGCCAGCTCACGCCAGGAGAACACTGAAGCTTTCTTT. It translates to CASSRQENTEAFF.

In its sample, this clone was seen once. CDR3 nucleotide sequence: TGTGCCAGCAGCGCCGACAGGGAACGTGGCTACACCTTC. Amino acid sequence: CASSADRERGYTF. This chain uses TRBV6-5 with TRBJ1-2; 7 positions agree with TRBD1. The germline V gene has CDR1 MNHEY and CDR2 SVGAGI. The CDR3 sequence is 13 residues long. V lost 6 bases to trimming and J lost 7 bases; unmatched junction nucleotides: 8.

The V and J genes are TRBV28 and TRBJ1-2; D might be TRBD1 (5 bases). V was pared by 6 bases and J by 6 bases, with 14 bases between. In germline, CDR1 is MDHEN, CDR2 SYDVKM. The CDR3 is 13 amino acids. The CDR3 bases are TGTGCCAGCAGATACGACAGTCGGAATGGCTACACCTTC. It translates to CASRYDSRNGYTF.

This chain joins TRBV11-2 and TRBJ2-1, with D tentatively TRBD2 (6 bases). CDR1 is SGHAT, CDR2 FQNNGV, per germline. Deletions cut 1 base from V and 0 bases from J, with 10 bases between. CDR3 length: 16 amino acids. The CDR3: CASSLGGESSYNEQFF. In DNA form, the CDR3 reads TGTGCCAGCAGCTTAGGCGGGGAGAGCTCCTACAATGAGCAGTTCTTC.

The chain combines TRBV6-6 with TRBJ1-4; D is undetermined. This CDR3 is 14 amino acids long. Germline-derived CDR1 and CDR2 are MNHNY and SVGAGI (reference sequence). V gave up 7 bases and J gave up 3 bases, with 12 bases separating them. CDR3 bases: TGTGCCAGCAAAACGGCGTACCCTAATGAAAAACTGTTTTTT. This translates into CASKTAYPNEKLFF.

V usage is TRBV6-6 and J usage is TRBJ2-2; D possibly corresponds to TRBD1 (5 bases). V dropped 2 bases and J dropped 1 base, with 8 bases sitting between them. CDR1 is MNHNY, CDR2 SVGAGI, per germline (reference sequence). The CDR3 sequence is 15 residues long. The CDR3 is CASSYRGLNTGELFF. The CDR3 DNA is TGTGCCAGCAGTTACAGGGGCCTGAACACCGGGGAGCTGTTTTTT.

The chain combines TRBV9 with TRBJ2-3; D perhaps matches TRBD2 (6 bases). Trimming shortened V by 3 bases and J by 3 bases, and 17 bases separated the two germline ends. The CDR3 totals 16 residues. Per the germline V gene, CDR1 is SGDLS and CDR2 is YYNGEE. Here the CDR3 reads CASSEIGRTATDTQYF. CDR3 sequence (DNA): TGTGCCAGCAGCGAAATTGGGAGGACTGCTACAGATACGCAGTATTTT.